This T cell receptor beta chain appears in the sequencing data of a study of blood T cell repertoires in COVID-19. Study in general: Sites in the United States, Italy and Spain provided acute and convalescent COVID-19 samples. The analysed material was cDNA or gDNA that came from T cells, B-cell-depleted T cells, or PBMCs.

This clone has only one observation. CDR1 and CDR2 (germline): GTSNPN, SVGIG (reference sequence). The ends were cut back, 0 bases at V and 8 bases at J, with 13 bases in the middle. This CDR3 has 13 amino acids. As originally analysed: Amplifying reference gene primers gave estimates of nucleated cell counts. TCRdb keeps only in-frame clones here, not all; method: immunoSEQ multiplex PCR. V and J calls and clone size are copied from that table; D and trimming were computed from the DNA. The repertoire consists of approximately 250,000 clones, with about 83% occurring once and the leading ten covering around 6.8%.

The sequence came from a woman in her fifties or sixties with acute or convalescent COVID-19. The sequenced sample was peripheral blood. The chain is built from TRBV30 and TRBJ1-2, with D unclear. The CDR3 nucleotides are TGTGCCTGGAGTGTACTGTACCCTAGCGGCTACACCTTC. Translating it yields CAWSVLYPSGYTF. The full variable domain, in which reference TRBV30 and TRBJ1-2 provide the parts outside the CDR3, is SQTIHQWPATLVQPVGSPLSLECTVEGTSNPNLYWYRQAAGRGLQLLFYSVGIGQISSEVPQNLSASRPQDRQFILSSKKLLLSDSGFYLCAWSVLYPSGYTFGSGTRLTVV.